This is a list of T cell receptor beta chains from one sample in a study of blood T cell repertoires in COVID-19. Libraries were prepared by immunoSEQ multiplex PCR; TCRdb keeps only in-frame clonotypes and omits some of them. The repertoire holds 65,000 to 95,000 clones, nearly 90% seen once, with around 6.6% in the top ten. Sequencing was done on a sample of peripheral blood. These receptor sequences come from a man between 65 and 79 years old with acute or convalescent COVID-19. CDR3s include the opening cysteine and the closing phenylalanine or tryptophan.

TRBV25-1	CASSETGQGASNIQYF
TRBV5-1	CASWGLVDADTQYF
TRBV27	CASSPEEAVNSYEQYF
TRBV7-2	CASSFLAGGGSDTQYF
TRBV13	CASSLRGFDYGYTF
TRBV5-1	CASSLWGRQGQETQYF
TRBV10-3	CAIKGQGAPYEQYF
TRBV6-2/TRBV6-3	CASSYGGNQPQHF
TRBV6-5	CASSSGDRLSGNTIYF
TRBV29-1	CSGGQSNTGELFF
TRBV9	CASSVAQEGAQAFF
TRBV9	CASSPGLAGKNEQFF
TRBV28	CASSLSSHGAGELFF
TRBV27	CASTLTGGLSEQYF
TRBV6-5	CASSYSATGYNQPQHF
TRBV19	CASSWGQGYTEAFF
TRBV5-6	CASSLAVNQPQHF
TRBV14	CASSHRDRRYEQYF
TRBV12-3/TRBV12-4	CASSQGYEQYF
TRBV25-1	CASSAWTGKEADTQYF
TRBV6-5	CASRQTQGLNYEQYF
TRBV19	CASSPGQGELSNEQFF
TRBV24-1	CATSELGQGAQETQYF
TRBV7-9	CASSFFGNTEAFF
TRBV29-1	CSVDGNPGNEQFF
TRBV7-9	CASRAGTVTTEAFF
TRBV30	CAWSVQGADTQYF
TRBV19	CASSISTANTGELFF
TRBV29-1	CSVRSDSNTGELFF
TRBV7-2	CASTPSGVSTDTQYF
TRBV4-3	CASSQEGLAAYNEQFF
TRBV7-6	CASSSRLGGEQYF
TRBV5-1	CASSRQGAQYGYTF
TRBV7-2	CASSLAPETSRGFF
TRBV28	CASSPGTGGGLYGYTF
TRBV7-9	CASSGGKDSYEQYF
TRBV7-2	CASSLEQGSNQPQHF
TRBV28	CASRPRQGTHYGYTF
TRBV18	CASSGDRKAFF
TRBV5-1	CASSFISGSEQYF
TRBV15	CATRLSGADTQYF
TRBV3-1/TRBV3-2	CASSQVAGVNIQYF